This is a list of T cell receptor beta chains from one sample in a study of shared clonotypes between healthy human individuals. Some clones are missing from TCRdb's copy, which holds only in-frame ones; the method was immunoSEQ multiplex PCR. The data contain about half a million clones, roughly 80% of them singletons. Sample: PBMCs. The receptors derive from a woman in her thirties or forties in good health. Some clones in this sample may be carry-over from other donors' samples. The conserved cysteine and the conserved F or W are not part of the CDR3 here. Clone sizes are given selectively: once, few, many, or a class where the clone is expanded.

abundance: -
j_gene: TRBJ2-7
v_gene: TRBV27
CDR3aa: ASSSYEGVWAYEQY

abundance: -
j_gene: TRBJ1-4
v_gene: TRBV7-9
CDR3aa: ASSLDGGNQKLF

abundance: -
j_gene: TRBJ1-1
v_gene: TRBV5-1
CDR3aa: ASSPATLVNTEAF

abundance: -
j_gene: TRBJ2-1
v_gene: TRBV28
CDR3aa: ASSITARAHEQF

abundance: -
j_gene: TRBJ2-7
v_gene: TRBV27
CDR3aa: ASSSDSGAYEQY

abundance: -
j_gene: TRBJ2-5
v_gene: TRBV7-6
CDR3aa: ASSPELAGGGETQY

abundance: many
j_gene: TRBJ1-2
v_gene: TRBV5-6
CDR3aa: ASNWGRVVRSYT

abundance: once
j_gene: TRBJ1-1
v_gene: TRBV28
CDR3aa: ASSSPTGVNTEAF

abundance: -
j_gene: TRBJ2-5
v_gene: TRBV5-4
CDR3aa: ASSARIGGQETQY

abundance: -
j_gene: TRBJ2-3
v_gene: TRBV6-5
CDR3aa: ASSYLGQEGRDTQY

abundance: -
j_gene: TRBJ2-2
v_gene: TRBV5-1
CDR3aa: ASSLVRDGLTTGGELF

abundance: few
j_gene: TRBJ2-2
v_gene: TRBV9
CDR3aa: ASSVGQATNTGELF

abundance: -
j_gene: TRBJ2-6
v_gene: TRBV19
CDR3aa: ASRPPPRREANVLT

abundance: -
j_gene: TRBJ2-7
v_gene: TRBV27
CDR3aa: ASSRKDSSYEQY

abundance: -
j_gene: TRBJ2-3
v_gene: TRBV7-3
CDR3aa: ASSCLRPGAVTDTQY

abundance: once
j_gene: TRBJ2-6
v_gene: TRBV9
CDR3aa: ASSDRRGPASGANVLT

abundance: few
j_gene: TRBJ2-5
v_gene: TRBV7-2
CDR3aa: ASSLRGGETQY

abundance: -
j_gene: TRBJ2-5
v_gene: TRBV9
CDR3aa: ASSASGTPQETQY

abundance: -
j_gene: TRBJ1-2
v_gene: TRBV5-1
CDR3aa: ASSSTGNYGYT

abundance: -
j_gene: TRBJ2-1
v_gene: TRBV29-1
CDR3aa: SVVPSGKYNEQF

abundance: -
j_gene: TRBJ2-2
v_gene: TRBV7-2
CDR3aa: ASSLESGMTGELF

abundance: -
j_gene: TRBJ2-5
v_gene: TRBV7-2
CDR3aa: ASSPNKGGKETQY

abundance: -
j_gene: TRBJ2-5
v_gene: TRBV7-3
CDR3aa: ASSLTRTSGKETQY

abundance: -
j_gene: TRBJ2-7
v_gene: TRBV7-9
CDR3aa: ASSLLTAGSYEQY

abundance: -
j_gene: TRBJ2-4
v_gene: TRBV15
CDR3aa: ATSIGTSERQY

abundance: few
j_gene: TRBJ1-2
v_gene: TRBV7-2
CDR3aa: ASSLEADNYGYT

abundance: -
j_gene: TRBJ2-1
v_gene: TRBV30
CDR3aa: AWSPILNEQF

abundance: -
j_gene: TRBJ2-4
v_gene: TRBV14
CDR3aa: ASSQEKREGSSAKNIQY

abundance: -
j_gene: TRBJ2-7
v_gene: TRBV7-8
CDR3aa: ASSLSRGRPIEQY

abundance: -
j_gene: TRBJ1-3
v_gene: TRBV7-2
CDR3aa: ASSLTGNTIY

abundance: -
j_gene: TRBJ2-1
v_gene: TRBV7-3
CDR3aa: ASSLIPGGVYNEQF

abundance: many
j_gene: TRBJ2-6
v_gene: TRBV4-1
CDR3aa: ASSGGLAFGANVLT

abundance: -
j_gene: TRBJ2-5
v_gene: TRBV19
CDR3aa: ASSPRTGVQETQY

abundance: -
j_gene: TRBJ2-1
v_gene: TRBV29-1
CDR3aa: SVGRGASHNEQF

abundance: -
j_gene: TRBJ2-2
v_gene: TRBV5-1
CDR3aa: ASSIRQGAWELF

abundance: -
j_gene: TRBJ1-5
v_gene: TRBV28
CDR3aa: ASSLLGPHQPQH

abundance: -
j_gene: TRBJ2-1
v_gene: TRBV11-3
CDR3aa: ASSSGTSGRGQF

abundance: -
j_gene: TRBJ2-1
v_gene: TRBV11-2
CDR3aa: ASSAPFTSGSISYNEQF

abundance: -
j_gene: TRBJ2-1
v_gene: TRBV4-2
CDR3aa: ASSQDLGQSSYNEQF

abundance: -
j_gene: TRBJ1-6
v_gene: TRBV30
CDR3aa: AWSSGQANSPLH

abundance: once
j_gene: TRBJ2-2
v_gene: TRBV7-8
CDR3aa: ASSLGLHLAGELF

abundance: -
j_gene: TRBJ1-2
v_gene: TRBV4-1
CDR3aa: ASSQGQVLSGYT